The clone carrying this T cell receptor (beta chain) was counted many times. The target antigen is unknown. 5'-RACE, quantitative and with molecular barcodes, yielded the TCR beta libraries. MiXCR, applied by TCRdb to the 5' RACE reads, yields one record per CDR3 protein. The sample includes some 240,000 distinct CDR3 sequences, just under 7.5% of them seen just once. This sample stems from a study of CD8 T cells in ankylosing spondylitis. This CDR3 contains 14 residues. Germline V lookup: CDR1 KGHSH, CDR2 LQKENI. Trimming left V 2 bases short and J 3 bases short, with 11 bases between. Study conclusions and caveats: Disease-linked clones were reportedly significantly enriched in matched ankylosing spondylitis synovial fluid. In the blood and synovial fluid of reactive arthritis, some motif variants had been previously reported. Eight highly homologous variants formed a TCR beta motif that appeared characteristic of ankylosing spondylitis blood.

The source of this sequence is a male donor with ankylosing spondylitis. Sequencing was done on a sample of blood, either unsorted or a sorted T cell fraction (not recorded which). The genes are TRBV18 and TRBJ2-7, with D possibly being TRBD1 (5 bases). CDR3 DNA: TGTGCCAGCTCACCAATTGACAGAAACTACGAGCAGTACTTC. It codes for CASSPIDRNYEQYF.